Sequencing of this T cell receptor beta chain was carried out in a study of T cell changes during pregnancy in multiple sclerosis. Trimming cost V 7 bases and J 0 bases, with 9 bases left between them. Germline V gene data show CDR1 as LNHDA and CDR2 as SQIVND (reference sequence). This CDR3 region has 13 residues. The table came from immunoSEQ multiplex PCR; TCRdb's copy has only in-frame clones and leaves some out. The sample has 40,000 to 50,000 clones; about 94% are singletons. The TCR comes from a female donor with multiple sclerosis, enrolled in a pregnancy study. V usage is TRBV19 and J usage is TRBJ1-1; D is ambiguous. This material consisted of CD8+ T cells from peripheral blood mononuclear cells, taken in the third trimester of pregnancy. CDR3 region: CASKEGMNTEAFF. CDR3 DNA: TGTGCCAGTAAGGAGGGAATGAACACTGAAGCTTTCTTT.